This entry is about one T cell receptor beta chain. This sample was taken from a study of blood T cell repertoires in COVID-19. Here immunoSEQ multiplex PCR was the method, and the copy in TCRdb shows in-frame clones only, minus some. The top ten clones hold around 29% of a sample with about 86,000 clones, over 70% of them seen once. Germline loops: CDR1 MNHEY, CDR2 SVGEGT. V shed 1 base, J shed 2 bases, and the junction held 4 bases outside the gene matches. The CDR3 loop spans 16 amino acids. The chain is built from TRBV6-2 or TRBV6-3 and TRBJ2-1; 8 bases fit TRBD2. The specimen was peripheral blood. The receptor's source is a woman older than 75 with active or convalescent COVID-19. The chain's CDR3 is CASSYYGRAAYNEQFF. The CDR3 nucleotides are TGTGCCAGCAGTTACTACGGGAGGGCCGCCTACAATGAGCAGTTCTTC.